The clone carrying this TCR beta chain came up many times. This sample stems from a study of regulatory T cells in long-lasting Graves disease. Researchers made TCR beta libraries by using iRepertoire HTBI primers and running Arm-PCR on CDR3 regions. TCRdb ran MiXCR on the multiplex PCR reads and lists one entry per CDR3 protein. This table has 500,000 or so distinct CDR3 sequences, roughly 15% appearing once. This CDR3 has 14 amino acids. The germline V gene has CDR1 MNHNS and CDR2 SASEGT. The junction had 4 bases not matched to a gene; V was cut back by 0 bases and J by 9 bases. As for time point: newly diagnosed GD, antithyroid drugs for less than 3 months. RNA from PBMCs was the source of the TCR library. This sample also belongs to another study, concerning T cells in Graves' hyperthyroidism and ophthalmopathy.

The clonotype originates from a woman aged 45-65 years with Graves disease. Sequencing was performed on peripheral blood mononuclear cells (PBMCs), taken at new diagnosis, from a patient treated with antithyroid drugs. The chain is built from TRBV6-1 and TRBJ2-1; 8 bases agree with TRBD2. The CDR3 coding sequence is TGTGCCAGCAGTGAAGCGGGGACTAGTAGTGAGCAGTTCTTC. Translating gives CASSEAGTSSEQFF.